The subject of this entry is one T cell receptor beta chain. This sample is drawn from a study of blood T cell repertoires in COVID-19. Study summary: Specimens from acute and convalescent COVID-19 originated in the United States, Italy and Spain.

Measured with immunoSEQ multiplex PCR; TCRdb has only the in-frame clones, and not every one. The sample has 150,000 to 200,000 clones, about 90% seen once; the top ten hold around 4.6%. The Seattle patients joined while their infection was active and were tracked longitudinally afterward. CDR1 is KGHDR, CDR2 SFDVKD, per germline. With V trimmed by 4 bases and J by 2 bases, 3 bases remained unmatched. The CDR3 totals 14 residues. Sequences were obtained from peripheral blood. This chain joins TRBV24-1 and TRBJ1-2, with TRBD1 matching 7 bases. This receptor was obtained from a man aged 25 to 40 with COVID-19, enrolled during active disease. CDR3 bases: TGTGCCACCAGTGACGGGGACAGAAACTATGGCTACACCTTC. It specifies CATSDGDRNYGYTF.